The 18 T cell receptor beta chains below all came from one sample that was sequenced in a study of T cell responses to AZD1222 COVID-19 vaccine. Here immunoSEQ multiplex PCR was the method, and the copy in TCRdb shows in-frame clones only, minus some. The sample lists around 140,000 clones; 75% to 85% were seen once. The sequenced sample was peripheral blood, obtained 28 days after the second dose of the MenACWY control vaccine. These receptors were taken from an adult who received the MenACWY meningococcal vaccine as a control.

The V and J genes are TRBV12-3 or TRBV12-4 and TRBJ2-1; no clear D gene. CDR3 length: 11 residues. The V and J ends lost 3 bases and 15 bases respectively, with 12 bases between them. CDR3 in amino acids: CASSFRSLWFF. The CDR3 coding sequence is TGTGCCAGCAGTTTTCGCTCTCTTTGGTTCTTC.

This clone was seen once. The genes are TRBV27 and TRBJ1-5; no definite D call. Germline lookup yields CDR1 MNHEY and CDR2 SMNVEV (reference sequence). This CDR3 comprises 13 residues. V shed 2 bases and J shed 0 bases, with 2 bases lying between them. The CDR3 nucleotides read TGTGCCAGCAGTTTAACTAGCAATCAGCCCCAGCATTTT. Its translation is CASSLTSNQPQHF.

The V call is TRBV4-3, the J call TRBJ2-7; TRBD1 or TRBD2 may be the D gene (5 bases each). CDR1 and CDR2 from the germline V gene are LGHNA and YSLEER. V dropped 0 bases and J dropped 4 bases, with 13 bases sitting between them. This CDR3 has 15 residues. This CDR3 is CASSQEAGTWYEQYF. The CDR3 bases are TGCGCCAGCAGCCAAGAGGCAGGGACCTGGTACGAGCAGTACTTC.

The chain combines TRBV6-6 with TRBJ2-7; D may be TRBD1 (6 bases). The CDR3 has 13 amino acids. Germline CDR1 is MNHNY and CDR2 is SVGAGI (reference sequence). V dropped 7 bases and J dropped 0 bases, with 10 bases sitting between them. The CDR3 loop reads CASTGQSSYEQYF. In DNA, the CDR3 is TGTGCCAGCACCGGACAGAGCTCCTACGAGCAGTACTTC.

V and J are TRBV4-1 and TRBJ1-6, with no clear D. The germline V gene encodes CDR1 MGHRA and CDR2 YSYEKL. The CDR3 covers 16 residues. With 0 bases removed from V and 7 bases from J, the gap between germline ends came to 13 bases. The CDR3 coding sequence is TGCGCCAGCAGCCAAGAACCGAACCTCGACAATTCACCCCTCCACTTT. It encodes CASSQEPNLDNSPLHF.

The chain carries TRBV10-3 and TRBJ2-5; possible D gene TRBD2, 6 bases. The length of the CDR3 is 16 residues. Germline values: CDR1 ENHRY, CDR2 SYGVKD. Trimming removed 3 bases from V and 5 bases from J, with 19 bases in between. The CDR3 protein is CAISEPPAYRGETQYF. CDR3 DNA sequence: TGTGCCATCAGTGAACCGCCAGCGTACCGGGGGGAGACCCAGTACTTC.

Here the CDR3 DNA reads TGTGCCAGCAGCTCCGGACGGATCTATGGCTACACCTTC. This sequence encodes CASSSGRIYGYTF. The chain combines TRBV6-5 with TRBJ1-2; D gene uncertain. V lost 6 bases to trimming and J lost 4 bases, with 12 bases between them. Germline V CDR1 and CDR2: MNHEY, SVGAGI. The CDR3 loop spans 13 amino acids.

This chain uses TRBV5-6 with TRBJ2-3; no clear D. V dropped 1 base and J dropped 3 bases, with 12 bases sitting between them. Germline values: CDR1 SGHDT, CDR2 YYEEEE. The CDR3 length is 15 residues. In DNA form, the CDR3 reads TGTGCCAGCAGCTTGCTACGGGTGAGAACAGATACGCAGTATTTT. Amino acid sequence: CASSLLRVRTDTQYF.

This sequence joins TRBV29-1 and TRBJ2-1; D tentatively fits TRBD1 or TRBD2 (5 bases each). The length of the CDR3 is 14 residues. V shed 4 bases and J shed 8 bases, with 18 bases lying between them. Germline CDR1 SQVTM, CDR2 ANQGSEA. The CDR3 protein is CSVVNSGRIDEQFF. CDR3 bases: TGCAGCGTTGTTAATTCGGGACGTATCGATGAGCAGTTCTTC.

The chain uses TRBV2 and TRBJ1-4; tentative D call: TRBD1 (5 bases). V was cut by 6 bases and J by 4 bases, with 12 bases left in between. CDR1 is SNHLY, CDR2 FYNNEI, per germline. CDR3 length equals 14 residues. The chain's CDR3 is CASRPRAGNEKLFF. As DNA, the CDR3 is TGTGCCAGCAGGCCCAGGGCGGGTAATGAAAAACTGTTTTTT. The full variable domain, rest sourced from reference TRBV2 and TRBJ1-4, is EPEVTQTPSHQVTQMGQEVILRCVPISNHLYFYWYRQILGQKVEFLVSFYNNEISEKSEIFDDQFSVERPDGSNFTLKIRSTKLEDSAMYFCASRPRAGNEKLFFGSGTQLSVL.

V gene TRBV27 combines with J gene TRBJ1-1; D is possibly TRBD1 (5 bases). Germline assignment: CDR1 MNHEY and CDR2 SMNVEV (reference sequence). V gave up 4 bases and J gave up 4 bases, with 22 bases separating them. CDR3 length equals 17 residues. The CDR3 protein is CASSSPARVRGGTEAFF. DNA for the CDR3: TGTGCCAGCAGTTCTCCGGCCAGGGTCCGGGGGGGCACTGAAGCTTTCTTT.

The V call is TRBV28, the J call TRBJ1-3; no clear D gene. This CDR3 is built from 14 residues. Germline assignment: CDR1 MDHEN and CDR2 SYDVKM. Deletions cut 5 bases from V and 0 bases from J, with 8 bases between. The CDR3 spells CASSVKDSGNTIYF. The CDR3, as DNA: TGTGCCAGCAGTGTAAAGGACTCTGGAAACACCATATATTTT. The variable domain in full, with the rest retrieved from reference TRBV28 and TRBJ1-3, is DVKVTQSSRYLVKRTGEKVFLECVQDMDHENMFWYRQDPGLGLRLIYFSYDVKMKEKGDIPEGYSVSREKKERFSLILESASTNQTSMYLCASSVKDSGNTIYFGEGSWLTVV.

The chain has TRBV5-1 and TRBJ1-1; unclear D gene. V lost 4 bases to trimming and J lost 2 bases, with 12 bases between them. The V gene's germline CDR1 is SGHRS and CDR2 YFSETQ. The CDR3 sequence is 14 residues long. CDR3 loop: CASSLRGDNTEAFF. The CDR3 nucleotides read TGCGCCAGCAGCCTGCGGGGTGATAACACTGAAGCTTTCTTT.

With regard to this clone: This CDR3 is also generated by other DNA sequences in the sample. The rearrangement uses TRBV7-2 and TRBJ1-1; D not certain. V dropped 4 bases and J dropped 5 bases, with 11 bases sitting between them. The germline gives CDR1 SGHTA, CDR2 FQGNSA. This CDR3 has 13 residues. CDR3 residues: CASSSGGGTEAFF. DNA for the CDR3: TGTGCCAGCAGCTCTGGAGGTGGGACTGAAGCTTTCTTT.

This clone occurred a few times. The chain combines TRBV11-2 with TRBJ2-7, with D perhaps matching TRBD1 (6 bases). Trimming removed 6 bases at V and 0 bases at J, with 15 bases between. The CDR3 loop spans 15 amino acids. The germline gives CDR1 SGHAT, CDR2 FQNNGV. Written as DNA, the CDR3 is TGTGCCAGCAGGCCGGACAGAGAGAGCTCCTACGAGCAGTACTTC. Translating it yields CASRPDRESSYEQYF. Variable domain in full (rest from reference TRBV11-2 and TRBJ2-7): EAGVAQSPRYKIIEKRQSVAFWCNPISGHATLYWYQQILGQGPKLLIQFQNNGVVDDSQLPKDRFSAERLKGVDSTLKIQPAKLEDSAVYLCASRPDRESSYEQYFGPGTRLTVT.

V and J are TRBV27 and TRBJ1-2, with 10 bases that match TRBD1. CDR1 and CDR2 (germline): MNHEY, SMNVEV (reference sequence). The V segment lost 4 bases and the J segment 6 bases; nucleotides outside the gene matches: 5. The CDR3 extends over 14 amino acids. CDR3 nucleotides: TGTGCCAGCAGTTCCCGGACAGGGGGACATGGCTACACCTTC. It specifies CASSSRTGGHGYTF.

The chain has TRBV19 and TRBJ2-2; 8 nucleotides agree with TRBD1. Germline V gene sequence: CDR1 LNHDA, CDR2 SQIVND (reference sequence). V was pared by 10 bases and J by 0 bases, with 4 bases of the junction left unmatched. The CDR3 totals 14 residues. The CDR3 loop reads CATETGANTGELFF. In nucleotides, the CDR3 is TGTGCCACCGAGACAGGGGCGAACACCGGGGAGCTGTTTTTT.

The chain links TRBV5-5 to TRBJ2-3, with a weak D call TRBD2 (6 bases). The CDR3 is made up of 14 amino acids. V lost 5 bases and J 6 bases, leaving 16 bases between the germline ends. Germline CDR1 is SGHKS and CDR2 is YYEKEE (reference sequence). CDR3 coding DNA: TGTGCCAGCAGGAGCGGACCTGCGGGGGATACGCAGTATTTT. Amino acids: CASRSGPAGDTQYF.